This T cell receptor (beta chain) was captured by sequencing in a study of T cells in tumors after PD-1 blockade. Study at large: Either cemiplimab 350 mg every 2 weeks or pembrolizumab 200 mg every 3 weeks was given. A subset received ongoing vismodegib 150 mg daily alongside anti-PD-1 therapy.

Sequencing used immunoSEQ multiplex PCR; TCRdb keeps in-frame clones, though not all of them. Of roughly 50,000 clones detected, over 70% appear once; the ten largest clones hold about 3.8%. The clonotype originates from a human donor with basal cell carcinoma. Sequenced material: PBMCs, taken before anti-PD-1 treatment.

DNA for the CDR3: TGTGCCATCAGTGAGTCGAGCGGGGAGTTCTACGAGCAGTACTTC. This gives the protein CAISESSGEFYEQYF. The rearrangement joins TRBV10-3 to TRBJ2-7; 7 nucleotides align to TRBD2. Trimming removed 0 bases from V and 3 bases from J; junction bases left unmatched: 5. The CDR3 is made up of 15 amino acids. Germline CDR1 is ENHRY and CDR2 is SYGVKD.